This TCR beta chain was documented in a study of blood T cells in healthy people across ages. Together with a sample-barcoded 5' primer, a J-beta primer mix was included in a second PCR lasting about 7 to 11 cycles. Each CDR3 protein is one row after TCRdb ran MiXCR on the 5' RACE reads. This sample yields approximately 880,000 distinct CDR3 sequences, of which 48% are seen a single time; about an eighth belongs to the top ten. V lost 4 bases and J lost 2; bases outside the gene matches: 7. Germline CDR1 reads DFQATT; CDR2 reads SNEGSKA (reference sequence). This CDR3 comprises 15 residues. This TCR derives from a young man in good health. J is TRBJ2-3 and V is TRBV20-1, with 9 bases fitting TRBD2. The source material was blood. The CDR3 region is CSAMGLAFTTDTQYF. CDR3 nucleotides: TGCAGTGCTATGGGACTAGCATTTACCACAGATACGCAGTATTTT.